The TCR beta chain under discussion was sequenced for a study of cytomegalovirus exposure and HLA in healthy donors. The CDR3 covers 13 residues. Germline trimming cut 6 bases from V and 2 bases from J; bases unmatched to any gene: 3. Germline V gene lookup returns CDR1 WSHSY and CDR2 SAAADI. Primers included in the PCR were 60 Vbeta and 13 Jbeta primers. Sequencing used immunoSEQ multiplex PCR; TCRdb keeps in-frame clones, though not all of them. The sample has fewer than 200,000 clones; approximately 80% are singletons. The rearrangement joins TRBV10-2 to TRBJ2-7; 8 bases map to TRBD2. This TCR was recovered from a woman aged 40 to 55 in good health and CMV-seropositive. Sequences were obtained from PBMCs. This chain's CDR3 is CASRPSGPYEQYF. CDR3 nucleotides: TGCGCCAGCAGACCTAGCGGGCCCTACGAGCAGTACTTC.